This T cell receptor (beta chain) was identified during a study of low-dose radiotherapy and immunotherapy resistance in tumors. Time point meaning: after trial treatment. Specified treatment: LDRT plus nivolumab, ipilimumab, low-dose cyclophosphamide and aspirin (RACIN trial). This clonotype has a count of ten or more. First-strand cDNA relied on TRAV- and TRBV-specific primers spanning alpha and beta chains. Using a constant-region primer together with a V-primer adapter, TCRs were subjected to 15 to 25 PCR cycles of amplification. In TCRdb, the reads were re-called with MiXCR into one record per CDR3 protein. The table has tens of thousands of distinct CDR3 sequences, roughly 17% seen once; the top ten hold over 1.2%. Between the trimmed V and J ends, which lost 0 bases and 3 bases, there was a span of 11 bases. The CDR3 is 15 amino acids. Germline lookup yields CDR1 ENHRY and CDR2 SYGVKD.

This TCR came from a male donor with prostate cancer. This specimen consisted of PBMCs, obtained after low-dose radiotherapy plus immunotherapy. This chain links TRBV10-3 with TRBJ2-5, with D uncertain. CDR3 DNA sequence: TGTGCCATCAGTGAGTCGAGTACGGCTAAAGAGACCCAGTACTTC. It is translated as CAISESSTAKETQYF.